The clone carrying this TCR beta chain showed up just once. Its specificity is unknown. This specimen comes from a study of CD4 T cells in relation to SARS-CoV-2 and coronaviruses. Study-level points and caveats: This crossreactivity analysis covered spike protein alone, no other viral proteins.

Germline-derived CDR1 and CDR2 are SGDLS and YYNGEE. Trimming stripped 0 bases from V and 0 bases from J, with 7 bases between. The CDR3 length is 16 residues. Unexposed donor CD4+ T cells date from 2011-2018, before the COVID-19 pandemic. After about 11 days of culture, CD4+ T cells were isolated. This table comes from immunoSEQ multiplex PCR, and its TCRdb copy is limited to in-frame clones, with some not included. The table records about 22,000 clones, around 70% of them present only once. This chain connects TRBV9 to TRBJ1-6; no firm D call. Input material: CD4+ T cells from PBMCs, cultured in vitro. This receptor was identified in a human donor in good health. CDR3 nucleotides: TGTGCCAGCAGCGTAGACCCGAGCTCCTATAATTCACCCCTCCACTTT. Translated: CASSVDPSSYNSPLHF.